The next 18 T cell receptor beta chains were all read from a single sample in a study of T cell repertoires in cytomegalovirus infection (dated by TCRdb to about 2019). TCRdb shows the sequencer as Illumina HiSeq 1500. TCRdb's own reprocessing of the public reads used fastp at Q25 and MiXCR and kept productive beta chains. Rows matching on CDR3 protein sequence are summarized as one entry with the most common DNA and genes. For this sample there are about 200,000 distinct CDR3 sequences; 9.5% appear just once. The ten largest account for roughly 4.8% of the sample. The sample consisted of PBMCs. These receptors were taken from a human donor in good health (CMV status not recorded). Some clones in this sample may be carry-over from other donors' samples.

This clonotype has more than one count but fewer than ten. The chain couples TRBV19 to TRBJ2-3, with D unresolved. Germline V gene lookup returns CDR1 LNHDA and CDR2 SQIVND (reference sequence). Deletions cut 4 bases from V and 4 bases from J, with 9 bases between. The CDR3 is made up of 13 amino acids. The CDR3 spells CASSTGIADTQYF. DNA for the CDR3: TGTGCCAGTAGTACAGGAATCGCAGATACGCAGTATTTT.

The chain has TRBV7-8 and TRBJ1-5; a weak D match, TRBD1 (6 bases). Germline CDR1 SGHVS, CDR2 FQNEAQ. The CDR3 loop spans 16 amino acids. Trimming took 1 base from V and 1 from J, leaving 11 bases between them. The CDR3, as DNA: TGTGCCAGCAGCTTAGGGGACACCTGGAGCAATCAGCCCCAGCATTTT. It specifies CASSLGDTWSNQPQHF.

V gene TRBV10-3 combines with J gene TRBJ1-2, with 10 nucleotides matching TRBD1. J lost 7 bases, V lost 5 bases, and 7 bases had no gene match. The length of the CDR3 is 14 residues. Germline values: CDR1 ENHRY, CDR2 SYGVKD. CDR3 loop: CAISSGTGEFGYTF. CDR3 coding DNA: TGTGCCATCAGTTCCGGGACAGGGGAATTTGGCTACACCTTC.

This clonotype was detected only a few times. The chain links TRBV6-2 or TRBV6-3 to TRBJ1-1; D uncertain. Trimming cost V 7 bases and J 9 bases, with 18 bases left between them. The CDR3 is 13 amino acids. The germline V gene has CDR1 MNHEY and CDR2 SVGEGT. The CDR3 region has the DNA TGTGCCAGCAACAAACGGGCAGCAACCAAAGCTTTCTTT. This encodes CASNKRAATKAFF.

This clonotype was picked up many times. The chain recombines TRBV25-1 with TRBJ2-7; weak D call: TRBD1 (5 bases). The V end lost 0 bases, the J end lost 6 bases, and 15 bases lay between the germline ends. The germline V gene has CDR1 MGHDK and CDR2 SYGVNS. The CDR3 is 15 amino acids. The CDR3 is CASSEYTAGIGEQYF. CDR3 nucleotide sequence: TGTGCCAGCAGTGAATATACGGCAGGGATCGGCGAGCAGTACTTC.

This clonotype appeared many times. The chain combines TRBV7-9 with TRBJ2-3; no reliable D call. CDR3 length: 13 residues. With 5 bases removed from V and 4 bases from J, the gap between germline ends came to 10 bases. Germline V gives CDR1 SEHNR, CDR2 FQNEAQ (reference sequence). In DNA form, the CDR3 reads TGTGCCAGCAGCCCCCGAAACCCAGATACGCAGTATTTT. Its translation: CASSPRNPDTQYF.

In this sample, this clonotype turned up a few times. The rearrangement links TRBV18 to TRBJ1-4; weak D call: TRBD1 (5 bases). With 3 bases removed from V and 2 bases from J, the gap between germline ends came to 22 bases. Germline CDR1 reads KGHSH; CDR2 reads LQKENI. This CDR3 has 19 residues. The CDR3 region is CASSPIEQDSKWTNEKLFF. Written as DNA, the CDR3 is TGTGCCAGCTCACCTATAGAACAGGACTCTAAATGGACTAATGAAAAACTGTTTTTT.

This clonotype was observed at least ten times. The genes are TRBV28 and TRBJ2-3, with D unclear. This CDR3 region has 13 residues. CDR1 and CDR2 (germline): MDHEN, SYDVKM. V was pared by 5 bases and J by 4 bases, with 10 bases between. The CDR3, as DNA: TGTGCCAGCAGTACCGAGGTCCCAGATACGCAGTATTTT. Protein product: CASSTEVPDTQYF.

The chain joins TRBV2 to TRBJ2-2; 11 positions match TRBD2. CDR3 length: 14 amino acids. Germline CDR1 SNHLY, CDR2 FYNNEI. Trimming at V came to 9 bases and at J to 4 bases, leaving 4 bases not matched to a gene. CDR3 nucleotide sequence: TGTGCCAGGGCCGGGACTAGCGGCACCGGGGAGCTGTTTTTT. Protein: CARAGTSGTGELFF.

This clonotype appeared many times. The V call is TRBV7-2, the J call TRBJ2-1; the D gene could be TRBD1 or TRBD2 (5 bases each). The V gene lost 5 bases and the J gene lost 3 bases, with 11 bases spanning the gap. In germline, CDR1 is SGHTA, CDR2 FQGNSA. The CDR3 has 14 amino acids. This chain's CDR3 is CASSGTGSYNEQFF. DNA for the CDR3: TGTGCCAGCAGCGGGACGGGGAGCTACAATGAGCAGTTCTTC.

The table lists this clonotype with a few counts. The chain combines TRBV5-1 with TRBJ2-2, with 8 bases matching TRBD2. V dropped 3 bases and J dropped 7; count of bases not matched to a gene: 8. Germline V gives CDR1 SGHRS, CDR2 YFSETQ. This CDR3 comprises 15 residues. CDR3 in amino acids: CASSSHSGTSGELFF. CDR3 coding DNA: TGCGCCAGCAGCTCCCATAGCGGGACGAGCGGGGAGCTGTTTTTT.

This clonotype was detected ten times or more. This chain links TRBV7-2 with TRBJ1-6, with 9 bases lining up with TRBD1. J lost 7 bases, V lost 5 bases, and 3 bases had no gene match. This CDR3 contains 14 residues. Germline V gene lookup returns CDR1 SGHTA and CDR2 FQGNSA. CDR3 residues: CASSQGTGNSPLHF. The CDR3 DNA is TGTGCCAGCAGCCAAGGGACAGGGAATTCACCCCTCCACTTT.

This clonotype appeared a few times. The chain has TRBV28 and TRBJ2-7; TRBD2 agrees at 9 bases. The V gene end was trimmed by 2 bases and the J gene end by 2 bases; junction bases not matched to a gene: 4. The germline V gene encodes CDR1 MDHEN and CDR2 SYDVKM. CDR3 size: 15 residues. The DNA of the CDR3 is TGTGCCAGCAGTTTAGCGACTAGCGGCCCCTACGAGCAGTACTTC. Its protein product is CASSLATSGPYEQYF.

The rearrangement links TRBV5-4 to TRBJ1-4, with 7 bases identical to TRBD1. This CDR3 spans 14 amino acids. Germline CDR1 reads SGHNT; CDR2 reads YYREEE (reference sequence). With V trimmed by 5 bases and J by 7 bases, 8 bases remained unmatched. The CDR3 DNA follows: TGTGCCAGCAGTACTCGACAGGGAGGTGAAAAACTGTTTTTT. Protein: CASSTRQGGEKLFF.

The chain combines TRBV28 with TRBJ1-6; 10 bases map to TRBD1. The CDR3 covers 14 residues. V shed 10 bases and J 8 bases; nucleotides not matched to a gene: 8. Germline-derived CDR1 and CDR2 are MDHEN and SYDVKM. DNA for the CDR3: TGTGCCACCCTTAGGACAGGGGGGTATTCACCCCTCCACTTT. Its protein is CATLRTGGYSPLHF. Looking up the rest from reference TRBV28 and TRBJ1-6 gives the full variable domain: DVKVTQSSRYLVKRTGEKVFLECVQDMDHENMFWYRQDPGLGLRLIYFSYDVKMKEKGDIPEGYSVSREKKERFSLILESASTNQTSMYLCATLRTGGYSPLHFGNGTRLTVT.

This clonotype was found many times. The V call is TRBV7-2, the J call TRBJ2-7; D call uncertain. The CDR3 extends over 16 amino acids. Germline values: CDR1 SGHTA, CDR2 FQGNSA. V was clipped by 1 base and J by 0 bases, with 13 bases between them. The CDR3 loop is CASSLDPRRSSYEQYF. The CDR3 coding sequence is TGTGCCAGCAGCTTAGACCCTAGAAGGAGCTCCTACGAGCAGTACTTC.

This clonotype was counted at least ten times. The chain recombines TRBV7-2 with TRBJ1-5, with D unresolved. Trimming took 4 bases from V and 5 from J, leaving 9 bases between them. The length of the CDR3 is 13 residues. Per germline, CDR1 SGHTA and CDR2 FQGNSA. The CDR3 here is CASSSALYQPQHF. The CDR3 coding sequence is TGTGCCAGCAGCTCGGCCCTCTATCAGCCCCAGCATTTT.

This clonotype was seen at least ten times. The chain employs TRBV6-2 or TRBV6-3 and TRBJ2-6; D remains unclear. Germline V CDR1 and CDR2: MNHEY, SVGEGT. V lost 6 bases and J lost 0, with 9 bases in between. The CDR3 loop spans 15 amino acids. CDR3 loop: CASSGSSSGANVLTF. The CDR3 nucleotides are TGTGCCAGCAGCGGGTCCAGCTCTGGGGCCAACGTCCTGACTTTC.